Listed here is a single T cell receptor beta chain. This sequence may be a read error, since a much larger clone differs from it by one base. Next came a second PCR, run for roughly 7 to 12 cycles, which used a sample-barcoded 5' primer along with a J-beta primer mix. MiXCR, run by TCRdb on the 5' RACE reads, gives a single entry per CDR3 protein. The table includes some 1.5 million distinct CDR3 sequences, 28% detected once. This entry belongs to a study of blood T cells in healthy people across ages. From germline, CDR1 is SGHRS and CDR2 YFSETQ. This CDR3 spans 14 amino acids. V was pared by 3 bases and J by 6 bases, with 13 bases between.

The chain couples TRBV5-1 to TRBJ1-5; D unclear. This clonotype was sampled from a woman aged 25 to 45 in good health. Sequenced sample: blood. CDR3 sequence: CASSWEGTGQPQHF. The CDR3 DNA reads as TGCGCCAGCAGCTGGGAGGGAACTGGTCAGCCCCAGCATTTT. Based on the CDR3 plus reference TRBV5-1 and TRBJ1-5, the full variable domain is KAGVTQTPRYLIKTRGQQVTLSCSPISGHRSVSWYQQTPGQGLQFLFEYFSETQRNKGNFPGRFSGRQFSNSRSEMNVSTLELGDSALYLCASSWEGTGQPQHFGDGTRLSIL.